This T cell receptor beta chain stems from a study of CXCR3 chemokines and chemotherapy response in bladder cancer. In its sample, this clonotype was seen many times. Each CDR3 protein is one row after TCRdb ran MiXCR on the PCR reads. The table has more than 4,000 distinct CDR3 sequences, about 15% seen once. From germline, CDR1 is DFQATT and CDR2 SNEGSKA (reference sequence). The CDR3 is made up of 14 amino acids. V shed 2 bases and J 3 bases; nucleotides not matched to a gene: 1. The sequence was obtained from a human donor with bladder cancer that responded to neoadjuvant chemotherapy. This chain links TRBV20-1 with TRBJ2-2; the match to TRBD2 covers 9 bases. Sampling took place from a patient whose treatment included neoadjuvant chemotherapy. The CDR3 loop is CSARRTSDTGELFF. The DNA of the CDR3 is TGCAGTGCTAGAAGGACTAGCGACACCGGGGAGCTGTTTTTT.